These 26 T cell receptor beta chains came from one sample sequenced in a study of Tregs in tolerant kidney transplant recipients. The table came from immunoSEQ multiplex PCR; TCRdb's copy has only in-frame clones and leaves some out. Of about 64,000 clones listed, approximately 98% are singletons. The specimen comprised Tregs from blood, sampled before the transplant. The origin of the receptors is a human donor who received a combined kidney and bone marrow transplant.

This chain connects TRBV7-3 to TRBJ1-1; the D is unclear. V dropped 5 bases and J dropped 0 bases, with 7 bases sitting between them. Looked up from germline, CDR1 is SGHTA and CDR2 is FQGTGA. The CDR3 sequence is 13 residues long. The DNA for the CDR3 is TGTGCCAGCAGCAAGCTCATGAACACTGAAGCTTTCTTT. Amino acids: CASSKLMNTEAFF.

This clone was seen a single time. This chain links TRBV2 with TRBJ1-5; the match to TRBD1 covers 8 bases. Per germline, CDR1 SNHLY and CDR2 FYNNEI. CDR3 length: 14 amino acids. V was pared by 6 bases and J by 5 bases, with 6 bases of the junction left unmatched. The CDR3, as DNA: TGTGCCAGCAGCCCTCGCAGGGGGCATCAGCCCCAGCATTTT. Its protein product is CASSPRRGHQPQHF. Full variable domain (remainder filled in from reference TRBV2 and TRBJ1-5): EPEVTQTPSHQVTQMGQEVILRCVPISNHLYFYWYRQILGQKVEFLVSFYNNEISEKSEIFDDQFSVERPDGSNFTLKIRSTKLEDSAMYFCASSPRRGHQPQHFGDGTRLSIL.

This chain joins TRBV28 and TRBJ1-2, with D perhaps TRBD1 (5 bases). V was cut by 5 bases and J by 5 bases, with 15 bases left in between. Germline V gives CDR1 MDHEN, CDR2 SYDVKM. The CDR3 extends over 14 amino acids. The CDR3 loop is CASSPYRQSYGYTF. CDR3 in DNA: TGTGCCAGCAGTCCCTACAGGCAAAGTTATGGCTACACCTTC.

This clone has a single count. The chain uses TRBV7-8 and TRBJ1-1; D perhaps matches TRBD1 (6 bases). The V gene lost 1 base and the J gene lost 6 bases, with 15 bases spanning the gap. CDR3 length: 15 residues. CDR1 is SGHVS, CDR2 FQNEAQ, per germline. The CDR3 protein is CASSLDGRDISEAFF. The CDR3 coding sequence is TGTGCCAGCAGCTTAGACGGCAGGGACATCTCTGAAGCTTTCTTT.

This chain uses TRBV5-1 with TRBJ1-2; 8 nucleotides agree with TRBD1. Germline CDR1 SGHRS, CDR2 YFSETQ. The ends lost 5 bases at V and 7 bases at J; junction bases unmatched: 7. The CDR3 is 13 amino acids. DNA for the CDR3: TGCGCCAGCAGTGTCGGACAGGGCGGTGGCTACACCTTC. As protein: CASSVGQGGGYTF.

The chain carries TRBV6-1 and TRBJ1-5; D gene ambiguous. Trimming cost V 2 bases and J 4 bases, with 9 bases left between them. This CDR3 is built from 14 residues. Germline CDR1 MNHNS, CDR2 SASEGT. CDR3 sequence reads: CASSERQVNQPQHF. In nucleotides, the CDR3 is TGTGCCAGCAGTGAACGGCAGGTAAATCAGCCCCAGCATTTT.

J is TRBJ2-3 and V is TRBV18; maybe TRBD1 (6 bases). The CDR3 totals 16 residues. The germline V gene has CDR1 KGHSH and CDR2 LQKENI. V dropped 2 bases and J dropped 0 bases, with 12 bases sitting between them. The CDR3: CASSPTPGQSTDTQYF. CDR3 DNA sequence: TGTGCCAGCTCACCAACCCCGGGACAAAGCACAGATACGCAGTATTTT.

The V gene is TRBV7-2, the J gene TRBJ2-3, with TRBD2 identical over 8 bases. V lost 5 bases to trimming and J lost 5 bases; unmatched junction nucleotides: 18. Germline V lookup: CDR1 SGHTA, CDR2 FQGNSA. The CDR3 extends over 18 amino acids. This CDR3 reads CASSPAGRGRTGGDTQYF. CDR3 in DNA: TGTGCCAGCAGCCCAGCGGGTCGCGGGAGGACCGGAGGAGATACGCAGTATTTT.

CDR3 residues: CASSFGRGTGYEQYF. Here the CDR3 DNA reads TGTGCCAGCAGCTTCGGCCGTGGAACGGGGTACGAGCAGTACTTC. The chain recombines TRBV5-5 with TRBJ2-7, with D maybe TRBD2 (5 bases). Per the germline V gene, CDR1 is SGHKS and CDR2 is YYEKEE (reference sequence). There are 15 residues in the CDR3. V was trimmed by 2 bases and J by 4 bases, leaving 16 bases between them.

This rearrangement joins TRBV6-5 to TRBJ2-5; TRBD1 agrees at 9 bases. Germline lookup yields CDR1 MNHEY and CDR2 SVGAGI. V lost 0 bases, J lost 5 bases, and 4 bases stayed unmatched. The CDR3 runs 15 residues. This chain's CDR3 is CASSYSTGGEETQYF. CDR3 nucleotide sequence: TGTGCCAGCAGTTACTCAACAGGGGGCGAGGAGACCCAGTACTTC.

This clone is a singleton in its sample. The gene calls are TRBV5-1 and TRBJ1-1, with 9 bases identical to TRBD1. V shed 4 bases and J 4 bases; nucleotides not matched to a gene: 14. The CDR3 consists of 17 residues. The germline gives CDR1 SGHRS, CDR2 YFSETQ. The CDR3 DNA is TGCGCCAGCAGCCAATTTCTGCGGCTGACAGGGGGCACTGAAGCTTTCTTT. Amino acids: CASSQFLRLTGGTEAFF. The full variable domain, its missing parts supplied by reference TRBV5-1 and TRBJ1-1, is KAGVTQTPRYLIKTRGQQVTLSCSPISGHRSVSWYQQTPGQGLQFLFEYFSETQRNKGNFPGRFSGRQFSNSRSEMNVSTLELGDSALYLCASSQFLRLTGGTEAFFGQGTRLTVV.

This chain connects TRBV7-8 to TRBJ1-2; tentative D call: TRBD1 (6 bases). The length of the CDR3 is 13 residues. Trimming pared 4 bases from V and 4 bases from J, leaving 10 bases between. Germline V gene sequence: CDR1 SGHVS, CDR2 FQNEAQ. The DNA for the CDR3 is TGTGCCAGCAGCTCCAAGACAGGCTATGGCTACACCTTC. Its protein product is CASSSKTGYGYTF.

This chain links TRBV27 with TRBJ1-2; no clear D gene. The germline V and J ends were trimmed by 3 bases and 0 bases, with 14 bases remaining between them. Germline V gives CDR1 MNHEY, CDR2 SMNVEV (reference sequence). This CDR3 is 16 amino acids long. The CDR3 DNA reads as TGTGCCAGCAGTTTCTTATATGGAACAGCTAACTATGGCTACACCTTC. It translates to CASSFLYGTANYGYTF.

The chain couples TRBV7-2 to TRBJ2-3; D may be TRBD1 (6 bases). The CDR3 has 16 residues. Per germline, CDR1 SGHTA and CDR2 FQGNSA. The ends were cut back, 3 bases at V and 0 bases at J, with 13 bases in the middle. CDR3 sequence: CASSFRRGISTDTQYF. DNA for the CDR3: TGTGCCAGCAGCTTTCGCAGGGGCATTAGCACAGATACGCAGTATTTT.

The rearrangement uses TRBV7-9 and TRBJ2-7; TRBD2 aligns across 8 bases. Looked up from germline, CDR1 is SEHNR and CDR2 is FQNEAQ (reference sequence). V lost 1 base and J lost 0; bases outside the gene matches: 8. This CDR3 has 17 amino acids. The CDR3 sequence: CASSLGWASGHSYEQYF. CDR3 nucleotide sequence: TGTGCCAGCAGCTTAGGTTGGGCTAGCGGGCACTCCTACGAGCAGTACTTC.

This clone was observed a few times. V is TRBV2 and J is TRBJ2-1, with 9 bases matching TRBD2. J gave up 1 base and V 7 bases, and 17 bases lay outside the gene matches. CDR1 SNHLY and CDR2 FYNNEI come from the germline V gene. The CDR3 consists of 19 residues. CDR3 sequence: CASTVPRRASGKSYNEQFF. In DNA form, the CDR3 reads TGTGCCAGCACTGTACCTCGCCGGGCTAGCGGGAAATCCTACAATGAGCAGTTCTTC.

The rearrangement uses TRBV6-5 and TRBJ1-2, with 7 bases that match TRBD1. The length of the CDR3 is 15 residues. The V gene end was trimmed by 5 bases and the J gene end by 5 bases; junction bases not matched to a gene: 11. The germline gives CDR1 MNHEY, CDR2 SVGAGI. Here the CDR3 DNA reads TGTGCCAGCAGTACGTGGGACAGAATTTCTTATGGCTACACCTTC. This codes for CASSTWDRISYGYTF.

The J gene is TRBJ2-7, the V gene TRBV10-1; D possibly corresponds to TRBD1 (6 bases). The V gene's germline CDR1 is WNHNN and CDR2 SYGVQD (reference sequence). Trimming removed 8 bases at V and 4 bases at J, with 9 bases between. There are 11 residues in the CDR3. The chain's CDR3 is CASYQGYEQYF. Written as DNA, the CDR3 is TGCGCCAGCTACCAGGGGTACGAGCAGTACTTC.

This rearrangement joins TRBV4-1 to TRBJ1-1; D unresolved. The CDR3 contains 16 residues. Germline V gene sequence: CDR1 MGHRA, CDR2 YSYEKL. V gave up 4 bases and J gave up 0 bases, with 15 bases separating them. The CDR3, as DNA: TGCGCCAGCAGCCCCACAAGCGGAGACATGAACACTGAAGCTTTCTTT. Its protein is CASSPTSGDMNTEAFF.

The rearrangement uses TRBV7-3 and TRBJ2-2; 9 bases match TRBD2. The CDR3 length is 15 residues. The V gene's germline CDR1 is SGHTA and CDR2 FQGTGA. Trimming took 5 bases from V and 7 from J; bases not matched to a gene: 8. As DNA, the CDR3 is TGTGCCAGCAGCCCGGGACTAGCCCGGAGCGGGGAGCTGTTTTTT. Amino acid sequence: CASSPGLARSGELFF.

The J gene is TRBJ2-1, the V gene TRBV10-3, with a tentative D call TRBD2 (6 bases). The CDR3 is 15 residues long. The V gene lost 5 bases and the J gene lost 5 bases, with 16 bases spanning the gap. Germline CDR1 ENHRY, CDR2 SYGVKD. In DNA, the CDR3 is TGTGCCATCAGTTGGGACTTCGATTTTCACAATGAGCAGTTCTTC. Protein product: CAISWDFDFHNEQFF.

The chain is built from TRBV15 and TRBJ2-5, with 10 positions matching TRBD2. The trim removed 0 bases at V and 5 bases at J, leaving 12 bases unmatched. The CDR3 consists of 18 residues. Germline CDR1 LNHNV, CDR2 YYDKDF (reference sequence). The CDR3 DNA follows: TGTGCCACCAGCAGAGATATGGGAGCGGGGGGGCCTTGGGAGACCCAGTACTTC. This encodes CATSRDMGAGGPWETQYF.

J is TRBJ2-5 and V is TRBV7-2, with 7 bases that match TRBD2. This CDR3 has 16 amino acids. Losses at the gene ends were 5 bases for V and 5 bases for J; bases not matched to a gene: 14. Germline V lookup: CDR1 SGHTA, CDR2 FQGNSA. The CDR3 DNA reads TGTGCCAGCAGCCGTGGTCGTGCGGGAGAGGGCGAGACCCAGTACTTC. This gives the protein CASSRGRAGEGETQYF.

This chain connects TRBV19 to TRBJ2-3; 7 nucleotides align to TRBD2. V dropped 9 bases and J dropped 3; count of bases not matched to a gene: 9. The CDR3 consists of 14 residues. The germline V gene has CDR1 LNHDA and CDR2 SQIVND (reference sequence). Written as DNA, the CDR3 is TGTGCCAGCAAAAAGCGGGAAAGAACAGATACGCAGTATTTT. This codes for CASKKRERTDTQYF.

This clone is a singleton in its sample. This rearrangement joins TRBV4-2 to TRBJ1-3, with 8 bases aligning to TRBD1. CDR3 size: 15 residues. Unmatched junction bases numbered 1, after V lost 2 bases and J lost 1 base. Germline CDR1 is LGHNA and CDR2 is YNFKEQ. The CDR3 here is CASSQRQGSGNTIYF. The CDR3 nucleotides are TGTGCCAGCAGCCAACGACAGGGGTCTGGAAACACCATATATTTT.

This chain connects TRBV19 to TRBJ2-6; 10 positions agree with TRBD2. CDR1 LNHDA and CDR2 SQIVND come from the germline V gene (reference sequence). The CDR3 sequence is 16 residues long. Trimming cost V 8 bases and J 0 bases; bases outside gene matches: 4. The chain's CDR3 is CASSLAGVSGANVLTF. CDR3 bases: TGTGCCAGTTCCCTAGCGGGAGTCTCTGGGGCCAACGTCCTGACTTTC. Filled out from reference TRBV19 and TRBJ2-6, the complete variable domain reads DGGITQSPKYLFRKEGQNVTLSCEQNLNHDAMYWYRQDPGQGLRLIYYSQIVNDFQKGDIAEGYSVSREKKESFPLTVTSAQKNPTAFYLCASSLAGVSGANVLTFGAGSRLTVL.